Given below is one TCR beta chain in context. There are 16 residues in the CDR3. Germline V gene lookup returns CDR1 MGHRA and CDR2 YSYEKL. V was trimmed by 1 base and J by 4 bases, leaving 16 bases between them. With a J-beta primer mix and a sample-barcoded 5' primer, a second PCR ran about 6 to 11 cycles. Each CDR3 protein gets one entry after TCRdb re-called the 5' RACE reads with MiXCR. The sample lists about 1,400,000 distinct CDR3 sequences, approximately 40% seen once, with roughly 7.7% in the top ten. Healthy individuals of Caucasian origin from Russia, aged about 6 to 90, served as donors. The record originates from a study of blood T cells in healthy people across ages.

The sequenced sample consisted of blood. The receptor's source is a woman between 18 and 29 years old in good health. This sequence joins TRBV4-1 and TRBJ1-1; unclear D gene. The CDR3 spells CASSQANHAGITEAFF. The CDR3 bases are TGCGCCAGCAGCCAAGCGAATCACGCCGGAATCACTGAAGCTTTCTTT.